Following are 23 T cell receptor beta chains from one sample sequenced in a study of blood T cell repertoires in COVID-19. Sequencing was performed with immunoSEQ multiplex PCR; in TCRdb, only in-frame clones are kept and a portion is missing. The table records about 160,000 clones, around four fifths of them present only once. The specimen was PBMCs or T cells enriched from blood (not recorded which). The receptors originated from a woman aged 50 to 60 who had recovered from COVID-19.

This clone occurred once. The V and J genes are TRBV18 and TRBJ1-3; D uncertain. Looked up from germline, CDR1 is KGHSH and CDR2 is LQKENI. Trimming left V 2 bases short and J 0 bases short, with 8 bases between. This CDR3 has 15 amino acids. CDR3 DNA: TGTGCCAGCTCACCAGGGCCGGCCTCTGGAAACACCATATATTTT. It encodes CASSPGPASGNTIYF.

Only a few counts were recorded for this clone. This rearrangement joins TRBV7-6 to TRBJ2-2; TRBD1 is a possible D gene (5 bases). V lost 4 bases, J lost 1 base, and 13 bases lay in between. In germline, CDR1 is SGHVS, CDR2 FNYEAQ. The CDR3 is 16 amino acids. For the CDR3, the DNA is TGTGCCAGCAGCTCTCCGACCGGACAGAACACCGGGGAGCTGTTTTTT. Protein product: CASSSPTGQNTGELFF.

This chain connects TRBV7-3 to TRBJ2-3, with 12 bases identical to TRBD1. V dropped 6 bases and J dropped 4; count of bases not matched to a gene: 5. CDR1 and CDR2 (germline): SGHTA, FQGTGA. The CDR3 covers 15 residues. This CDR3 reads CASSRGQGAADTQYF. The CDR3 DNA is TGTGCCAGCAGTCGGGGACAGGGGGCAGCAGATACGCAGTATTTT.

A single count supports this clone. This rearrangement joins TRBV6-5 to TRBJ1-5; maybe TRBD1 (6 bases). CDR3 length: 14 amino acids. Trimming took off 5 bases at V and 5 bases at J, with 13 bases between the two ends. Per germline, CDR1 MNHEY and CDR2 SVGAGI. CDR3 residues: CASSRSGGYQPQHF. The DNA for the CDR3 is TGTGCCAGCAGTCGCTCGGGGGGCTATCAGCCCCAGCATTTT.

The chain employs TRBV7-9 and TRBJ1-2; 7 bases match TRBD1. The CDR3 runs to 15 residues. V shed 1 base, J shed 5 bases, and the junction held 7 bases outside the gene matches. Germline values: CDR1 SEHNR, CDR2 FQNEAQ (reference sequence). In DNA form, the CDR3 reads TGTGCCAGCAGCTTAGAGGCGACAGGGCCATATGGCTACACCTTC. This encodes CASSLEATGPYGYTF.

In this sample, this clone turned up a few times. The chain links TRBV19 to TRBJ2-1; 7 nucleotides align to TRBD1. From germline, CDR1 is LNHDA and CDR2 SQIVND (reference sequence). The CDR3 covers 15 residues. The ends lost 3 bases at V and 2 bases at J; junction bases unmatched: 4. The CDR3 nucleotides are TGTGCCAGTAGTATTAGAGGACAGGCCTACAATGAGCAGTTCTTC. It is translated as CASSIRGQAYNEQFF.

The genes are TRBV7-9 and TRBJ1-3, with 8 bases matching TRBD1. CDR1 and CDR2 (germline): SEHNR, FQNEAQ (reference sequence). V dropped 2 bases and J dropped 0; count of bases not matched to a gene: 9. This CDR3 is built from 18 residues. CDR3 amino acids: CASSLTGGQASSGNTIYF. CDR3 in DNA: TGTGCCAGCAGCTTAACGGGGGGACAGGCCTCCTCTGGAAACACCATATATTTT.

The chain combines TRBV9 with TRBJ2-7, with D perhaps TRBD2 (5 bases). Germline V gives CDR1 SGDLS, CDR2 YYNGEE. V was trimmed by 3 bases and J by 4 bases, leaving 11 bases between them. CDR3 length equals 13 residues. CDR3 sequence reads: CASSDGLQYEQYF. The CDR3 DNA is TGTGCCAGCAGCGACGGACTTCAATACGAGCAGTACTTC.

This chain connects TRBV11-3 to TRBJ2-7, with a weak D call TRBD2 (6 bases). This CDR3 spans 15 amino acids. CDR1 is SGHNT and CDR2 is YENEEA in the germline V gene. Trimming removed 2 bases from V and 4 bases from J, with 15 bases in between. The CDR3 DNA is TGTGCCAGCAGCTTAAATGCGGGGTCCAATTACGAGCAGTACTTC. Its protein product is CASSLNAGSNYEQYF.

The gene calls are TRBV2 and TRBJ1-2; D is undetermined. V lost 5 bases to trimming and J lost 5 bases, with 18 bases between them. The CDR3 length is 15 residues. The germline V gene has CDR1 SNHLY and CDR2 FYNNEI. The DNA for the CDR3 is TGTGCCAGCAGTTTTTCCCCTACCGCCAAGTATGGCTACACCTTC. It is translated as CASSFSPTAKYGYTF.

This chain joins TRBV5-1 and TRBJ2-2; the D is unclear. CDR1 is SGHRS, CDR2 YFSETQ, per germline. The CDR3 length is 12 residues. With 1 base removed from V and 6 bases from J, the gap between germline ends came to 4 bases. The CDR3 reads CASSLSAGELFF. The CDR3 bases are TGCGCCAGCAGCTTGTCCGCCGGGGAGCTGTTTTTT.

The V gene is TRBV28, the J gene TRBJ1-2, with TRBD1 matching 7 bases. The germline gives CDR1 MDHEN, CDR2 SYDVKM. After removal of 5 bases from V and 3 bases from J, the junction contained 6 bases not matched to a gene. This CDR3 contains 14 residues. As DNA, the CDR3 is TGTGCCAGCAGTGGGGACAGCGAGTACTATGGCTACACCTTC. This encodes CASSGDSEYYGYTF.

This clone is a singleton in its sample. The V gene is TRBV7-9, the J gene TRBJ2-7, with TRBD1 as a possible D gene (5 bases). The CDR3 contains 12 residues. Germline V CDR1 and CDR2: SEHNR, FQNEAQ (reference sequence). V was pared by 3 bases and J by 2 bases, with 5 bases between. For the CDR3, the DNA is TGTGCCAGCAGCTTGGACACCTACGAGCAGTACTTC. Its protein is CASSLDTYEQYF. The whole variable domain, remainder taken from reference TRBV7-9 and TRBJ2-7, is DTGVSQNPRHKITKRGQNVTFRCDPISEHNRLYWYRQTLGQGPEFLTYFQNEAQLEKSRLLSDRFSAERPKGSFSTLEIQRTEQGDSAMYLCASSLDTYEQYFGPGTRLTVT.

The chain couples TRBV12-3 or TRBV12-4 to TRBJ2-1, with D possibly being TRBD2 (5 bases). V was trimmed by 6 bases and J by 4 bases, leaving 7 bases between them. This CDR3 spans 12 amino acids. In DNA, the CDR3 is TGTGCCAGCAGAGGCGGGTACAATGAGCAGTTCTTC. It translates to CASRGGYNEQFF.

In its sample, this clone was seen a few times. This chain connects TRBV5-1 to TRBJ2-1; D may be TRBD2 (6 bases). Trimming took 1 base from V and 0 from J, leaving 8 bases between them. Germline-derived CDR1 and CDR2 are SGHRS and YFSETQ. The CDR3 has 15 amino acids. The CDR3 loop is CASSLWGDSYNEQFF. CDR3 nucleotide sequence: TGCGCCAGCAGCTTGTGGGGGGACTCCTACAATGAGCAGTTCTTC.

This clone was counted once. The CDR3 region has the DNA TGTGCCAGCAGCTTAAGCGGGAACCTATTGAACACCGGGGAGCTGTTTTTT. Amino acids: CASSLSGNLLNTGELFF. The chain carries TRBV7-2 and TRBJ2-2, with 7 bases identical to TRBD2. Unmatched junction bases numbered 7, after V lost 2 bases and J lost 1 base. The CDR3 sequence is 17 residues long. CDR1 is SGHTA and CDR2 is FQGNSA in the germline V gene. The full variable domain, in which reference TRBV7-2 and TRBJ2-2 provide the parts outside the CDR3, is GAGVSQSPSNKVTEKGKDVELRCDPISGHTALYWYRQSLGQGLEFLIYFQGNSAPDKSGLPSDRFSAERTGGSVSTLTIQRTQQEDSAVYLCASSLSGNLLNTGELFFGEGSRLTVL.

The CDR3 is CASSISGVNSNQPQHF. As DNA, the CDR3 is TGTGCCAGTAGTATATCAGGGGTTAATAGCAATCAGCCCCAGCATTTT. J is TRBJ1-5 and V is TRBV19, with a possible D match to TRBD1 (6 bases). V lost 2 bases, J lost 0 bases, and 11 bases lay in between. This CDR3 spans 16 amino acids. Germline V gene data show CDR1 as LNHDA and CDR2 as SQIVND (reference sequence).

The chain links TRBV5-1 to TRBJ1-2; 8 positions match TRBD1. The V gene end was trimmed by 7 bases and the J gene end by 8 bases; junction bases not matched to a gene: 13. CDR1 and CDR2 (germline): SGHRS, YFSETQ. The CDR3 covers 14 residues. The CDR3 coding sequence is TGCGCCAGCTCCACCGACAGGGGAATCGGGGGCTACACCTTC. It encodes CASSTDRGIGGYTF. The full variable domain, its missing parts supplied by reference TRBV5-1 and TRBJ1-2, is KAGVTQTPRYLIKTRGQQVTLSCSPISGHRSVSWYQQTPGQGLQFLFEYFSETQRNKGNFPGRFSGRQFSNSRSEMNVSTLELGDSALYLCASSTDRGIGGYTFGSGTRLTVV.

V and J are TRBV6-5 and TRBJ2-5, with D uncertain. Germline-derived CDR1 and CDR2 are MNHEY and SVGAGI. The germline V and J ends were trimmed by 6 bases and 3 bases, with 14 bases remaining between them. The CDR3 is 14 residues long. CDR3 sequence (DNA): TGTGCCAGCAGCACACCCACCCTTGAAGAGACCCAGTACTTC. This sequence encodes CASSTPTLEETQYF.

This chain links TRBV5-1 with TRBJ2-3; possible D gene TRBD1, 5 bases. Trimming removed 0 bases from V and 4 bases from J, with 9 bases in between. CDR3 length: 14 residues. Looked up from germline, CDR1 is SGHRS and CDR2 is YFSETQ. The CDR3 DNA reads as TGCGCCAGCAGCTTGGAAGGGGTGGCAGATACGCAGTATTTT. Its protein is CASSLEGVADTQYF. The full variable domain, rest sourced from reference TRBV5-1 and TRBJ2-3, is KAGVTQTPRYLIKTRGQQVTLSCSPISGHRSVSWYQQTPGQGLQFLFEYFSETQRNKGNFPGRFSGRQFSNSRSEMNVSTLELGDSALYLCASSLEGVADTQYFGPGTRLTVL.

As DNA, the CDR3 is TGTGCCAGAAGCTTAGGGACGACCCGTGGAGGTTCTGGAAACACCATATATTTT. It is translated as CARSLGTTRGGSGNTIYF. The chain uses TRBV7-5 and TRBJ1-3. TRBV7-5 is noted as a pseudogene. The CDR3 length is 18 residues.

The V call is TRBV7-3, the J call TRBJ2-1; possible D gene TRBD1, 5 bases. The germline CDR1 and CDR2 sequences are SGHTA and FQGTGA. CDR3 length: 15 amino acids. The V end was cut by 1 base, the J end by 7 bases, with 14 bases between. CDR3 residues: CASSLSQGMRNEQFF. The CDR3, as DNA: TGTGCCAGCAGCTTAAGCCAGGGAATGAGGAATGAGCAGTTCTTC. The whole variable domain, remainder taken from reference TRBV7-3 and TRBJ2-1, is GAGVSQTPSNKVTEKGKYVELRCDPISGHTALYWYRQSLGQGPEFLIYFQGTGAADDSGLPNDRFFAVRPEGSVSTLKIQRTERGDSAVYLCASSLSQGMRNEQFFGPGTRLTVL.

The rearrangement links TRBV19 to TRBJ2-1, with 9 positions matching TRBD2. Germline assignment: CDR1 LNHDA and CDR2 SQIVND (reference sequence). Trimming at V came to 7 bases and at J to 2 bases, leaving 6 bases not matched to a gene. CDR3 size: 15 residues. The CDR3 reads CASTSGTGPYNEQFF. CDR3 nucleotides: TGTGCCAGTACTAGCGGGACCGGCCCCTACAATGAGCAGTTCTTC.